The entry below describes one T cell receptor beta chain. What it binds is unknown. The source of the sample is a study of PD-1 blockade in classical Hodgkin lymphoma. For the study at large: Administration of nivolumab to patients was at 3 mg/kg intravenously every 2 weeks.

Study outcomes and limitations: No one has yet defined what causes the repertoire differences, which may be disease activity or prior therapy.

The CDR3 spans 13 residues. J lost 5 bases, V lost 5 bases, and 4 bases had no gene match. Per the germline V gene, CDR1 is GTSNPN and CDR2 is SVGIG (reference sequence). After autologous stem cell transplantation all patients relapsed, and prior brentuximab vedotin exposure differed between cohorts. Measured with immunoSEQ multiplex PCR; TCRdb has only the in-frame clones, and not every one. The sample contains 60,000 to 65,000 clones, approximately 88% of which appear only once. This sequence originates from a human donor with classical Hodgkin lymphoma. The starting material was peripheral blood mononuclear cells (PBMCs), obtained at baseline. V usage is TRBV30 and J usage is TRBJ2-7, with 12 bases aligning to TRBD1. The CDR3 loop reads CAWSGTGGHEQYF. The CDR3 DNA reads TGTGCCTGGTCCGGGACAGGGGGCCACGAGCAGTACTTC. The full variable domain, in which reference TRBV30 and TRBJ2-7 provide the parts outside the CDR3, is SQTIHQWPATLVQPVGSPLSLECTVEGTSNPNLYWYRQAAGRGLQLLFYSVGIGQISSEVPQNLSASRPQDRQFILSSKKLLLSDSGFYLCAWSGTGGHEQYFGPGTRLTVT.